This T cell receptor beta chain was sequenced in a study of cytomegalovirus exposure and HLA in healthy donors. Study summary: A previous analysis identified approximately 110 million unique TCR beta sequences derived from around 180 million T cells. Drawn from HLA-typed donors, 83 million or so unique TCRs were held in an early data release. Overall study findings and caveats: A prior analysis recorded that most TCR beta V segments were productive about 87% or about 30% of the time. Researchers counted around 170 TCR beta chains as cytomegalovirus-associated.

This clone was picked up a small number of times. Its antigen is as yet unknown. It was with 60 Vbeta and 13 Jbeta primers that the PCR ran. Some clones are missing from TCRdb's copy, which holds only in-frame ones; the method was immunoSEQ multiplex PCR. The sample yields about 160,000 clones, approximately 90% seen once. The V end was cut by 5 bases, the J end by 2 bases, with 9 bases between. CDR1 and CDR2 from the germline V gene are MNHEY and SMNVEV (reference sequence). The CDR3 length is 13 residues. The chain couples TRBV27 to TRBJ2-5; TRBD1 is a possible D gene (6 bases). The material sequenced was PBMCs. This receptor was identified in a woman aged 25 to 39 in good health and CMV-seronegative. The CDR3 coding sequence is TGTGCCAGCAGTCGGACAGAGCAAGAGACCCAGTACTTC. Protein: CASSRTEQETQYF.